This T cell receptor (beta chain) was sequenced in a study of blood T cells in healthy people across ages. Study observations and caveats: Compared with aged donors, long-lived donors showed fewer expanded clones, suggesting selection. Estimates of diversity drawn from one million T cells were considered underestimates.

A second PCR, run for about 7 to 11 cycles, used a sample-barcoded 5' primer plus a J-beta primer mix. Every single cDNA molecule received a tag from a template-switch adaptor with 12 random nucleotides. One entry per CDR3 protein results from TCRdb running MiXCR on the 5' RACE reads. Among 600,000 to 850,000 distinct CDR3 sequences listed, around 40% were seen once. Looked up from germline, CDR1 is LGHDT and CDR2 is YNNKEL (reference sequence). Trimming took off 2 bases at V and 5 bases at J, with 12 bases between the two ends. This CDR3 contains 14 residues. The table lists this clonotype with a few counts. Its specificity is unknown. The study isolated at least 7 million PBMCs from each sample.

Material: blood. The clonotype comes from a woman aged 60 to 75 in good health. The chain is built from TRBV3-1 and TRBJ2-5; D not resolved. In DNA form, the CDR3 reads TGTGCCAGCAGCCAATCTCTTATTCGGGAGACCCAGTACTTC. Amino acids: CASSQSLIRETQYF.